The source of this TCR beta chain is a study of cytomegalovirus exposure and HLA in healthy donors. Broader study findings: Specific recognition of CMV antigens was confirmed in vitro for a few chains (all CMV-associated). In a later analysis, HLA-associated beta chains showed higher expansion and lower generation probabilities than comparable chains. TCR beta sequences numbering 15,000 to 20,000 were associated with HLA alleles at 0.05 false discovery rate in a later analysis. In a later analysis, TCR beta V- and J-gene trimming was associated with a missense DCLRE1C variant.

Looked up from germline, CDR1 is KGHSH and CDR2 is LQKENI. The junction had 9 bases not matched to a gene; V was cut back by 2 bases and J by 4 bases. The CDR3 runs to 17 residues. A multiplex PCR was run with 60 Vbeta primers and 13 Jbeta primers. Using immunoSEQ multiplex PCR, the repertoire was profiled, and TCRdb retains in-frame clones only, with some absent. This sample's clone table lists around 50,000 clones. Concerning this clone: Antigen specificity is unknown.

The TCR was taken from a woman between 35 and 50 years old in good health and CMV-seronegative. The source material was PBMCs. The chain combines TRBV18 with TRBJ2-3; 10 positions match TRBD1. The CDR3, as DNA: TGTGCCAGCTCACCAACCGGACAGGGGGTTTTTGCAGATACGCAGTATTTT. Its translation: CASSPTGQGVFADTQYF.